A selection of T cell receptor beta chains follows, all from one sample in a study of T cell repertoires in cytomegalovirus infection. MiXCR was run by TCRdb on the reads, yielding one entry per CDR3 protein. The table includes roughly 46,000 distinct CDR3 sequences, around 18% detected once. Their antigen targets remain unknown. The specimen comprised CD8+ T cells from cultured PBMCs, sampled from culture after CMV antigen stimulation. Receptors originate from a human donor in good health (CMV status not recorded). Some clones in this sample may be carry-over from other donors' samples. CDR3s include the opening cysteine and the closing phenylalanine or tryptophan. D genes are given only for firm matches. Size tells how often a clone was seen (once, few, many) or the class of an expanded clone, and some rows leave it out.

d_call: TRBD1
v_call: TRBV2
j_call: TRBJ1-2
clone_size: NA
cdr3_nt: TGTGCCAGCTGGGGAAACAGGGGCTATGGCTACACCTTC
cdr3_aa: CASWGNRGYGYTF

d_call: TRBD1
v_call: TRBV7-6
j_call: TRBJ2-1
clone_size: many
cdr3_nt: TGTGCCAGCAGCTCAGCCGGGGGGGGACAGGGGGCGTATGAGCAGTTCTTC
cdr3_aa: CASSSAGGGQGAYEQFF

d_call: TRBD1
v_call: TRBV7-2
j_call: TRBJ2-7
clone_size: many
cdr3_nt: TGTGCCAGCAGCCACCCCGACAGGGGGCATTACGAGCAGTACTTC
cdr3_aa: CASSHPDRGHYEQYF

d_call: TRBD2
v_call: TRBV5-1
j_call: TRBJ2-4
clone_size: many
cdr3_nt: TGCGCCAGCAGCCGGGCGGGACTAGCGGGGGTAGCCAAAAACATTCAGTACTTC
cdr3_aa: CASSRAGLAGVAKNIQYF

d_call: NA
v_call: TRBV7-9
j_call: TRBJ2-7
clone_size: few
cdr3_nt: TGTGCCAGCAGCTTTAGTGAAGTTAGCTCCTACGAGCAGTACTTC
cdr3_aa: CASSFSEVSSYEQYF

d_call: TRBD1
v_call: TRBV6-2/TRBV6-3
j_call: TRBJ1-1
clone_size: few
cdr3_nt: TGTGCCAGCAGTTTCCTGCCGGGACAGGGAATTTCGAACACTGAAGCTTTCTTT
cdr3_aa: CASSFLPGQGISNTEAFF

d_call: TRBD2
v_call: TRBV11-2
j_call: TRBJ2-7
clone_size: few
cdr3_nt: TGTGCCAGCAGCCCCGGAGGAGCGGGGGCGGACGAGCAGTACTTC
cdr3_aa: CASSPGGAGADEQYF

d_call: NA
v_call: TRBV7-2
j_call: TRBJ1-1
clone_size: many
cdr3_nt: TGTGCCAGCAGCTTAGGGGGCGTCGCTGAAGCTTTCTTT
cdr3_aa: CASSLGGVAEAFF

d_call: NA
v_call: TRBV2
j_call: TRBJ1-5
clone_size: many
cdr3_nt: TGTGCCAGCAGTGAAAGGAGGCAGTTAGGTCAGCCCCAGCATTTT
cdr3_aa: CASSERRQLGQPQHF

d_call: NA
v_call: TRBV7-2
j_call: TRBJ2-5
clone_size: many
cdr3_nt: TGTGCCAGCAGCTTACAGGAGCACCAAGAGACCCAGTACTTC
cdr3_aa: CASSLQEHQETQYF

d_call: NA
v_call: TRBV13
j_call: TRBJ2-3
clone_size: NA
cdr3_nt: TGTGCCAGCAGTCGGGAGAGCGAGCGGATAAGCACAGATACGCAGTATTTT
cdr3_aa: CASSRESERISTDTQYF

d_call: TRBD1
v_call: TRBV7-9
j_call: TRBJ1-6
clone_size: many
cdr3_nt: TGTGCCAGCAGTTACCCCCGGGACAGGGGCAATTCACCCCTCCACTTT
cdr3_aa: CASSYPRDRGNSPLHF

d_call: TRBD1
v_call: TRBV7-9
j_call: TRBJ1-1
clone_size: medium-sized
cdr3_nt: TGTGCCAGCAGCTACAATGAAAAGAAGACAGGGGGGGACACTGAAGCTTTCTTT
cdr3_aa: CASSYNEKKTGGDTEAFF

d_call: NA
v_call: TRBV11-3
j_call: TRBJ2-1
clone_size: many
cdr3_nt: TGTGCCAGCAGCTTAGGAGGGGACTCCTACAATGAGCAGTTCTTC
cdr3_aa: CASSLGGDSYNEQFF

d_call: TRBD1
v_call: TRBV5-5
j_call: TRBJ1-2
clone_size: many
cdr3_nt: TGTGCCAGCAGTTCCCCCAGGACAGGAAACGACTATGGCTACACCTTC
cdr3_aa: CASSSPRTGNDYGYTF

d_call: TRBD1
v_call: TRBV6-1
j_call: TRBJ1-1
clone_size: NA
cdr3_nt: TGTGCCAGCAGTGAGAGACAGGGGGCGGGGAACACTGAAGCTTTCTTT
cdr3_aa: CASSERQGAGNTEAFF

d_call: NA
v_call: TRBV4-3
j_call: TRBJ2-7
clone_size: few
cdr3_nt: TGCGCCAGCAGCCAAGAACCTACTCGGGAGCAGTACTTC
cdr3_aa: CASSQEPTREQYF

d_call: TRBD2
v_call: TRBV5-1
j_call: TRBJ2-1
clone_size: NA
cdr3_nt: TGCGCCAGCAGCTTGGAGGGGACTAGCCGCAATGAGCAGTTCTTC
cdr3_aa: CASSLEGTSRNEQFF

d_call: NA
v_call: TRBV11-2
j_call: TRBJ2-3
clone_size: NA
cdr3_nt: TGTGCCAGCAGCCCCCCGCGGGGCGACACAGATACGCAGTATTTT
cdr3_aa: CASSPPRGDTDTQYF

d_call: NA
v_call: TRBV7-5
j_call: TRBJ2-3
clone_size: many
cdr3_nt: NA
cdr3_aa: CISVSEAHGTSGVTDTQYF

d_call: TRBD1
v_call: TRBV12-5
j_call: TRBJ1-6
clone_size: many
cdr3_nt: TGTGCTAGTGGTTTGGGAGGACAGGGAAGCTCCTATAATTCACCCCTCCACTTT
cdr3_aa: CASGLGGQGSSYNSPLHF

d_call: TRBD2
v_call: TRBV12-3/TRBV12-4
j_call: TRBJ2-3
clone_size: NA
cdr3_nt: TGTGCCAGCAGTTTGGCGGGGGGGGCGGATACGCAGTATTTT
cdr3_aa: CASSLAGGADTQYF

d_call: NA
v_call: TRBV29-1
j_call: TRBJ1-4
clone_size: few
cdr3_nt: TGCAGCGTTGGACCAGCTGGGGGCCTAAATGAAAAACTGTTTTTT
cdr3_aa: CSVGPAGGLNEKLFF

d_call: NA
v_call: TRBV6-6
j_call: TRBJ1-4
clone_size: few
cdr3_nt: TGTGCCAGCAGCCGGAACGGACTTGATAAAAAACTGTTTTTT
cdr3_aa: CASSRNGLDKKLFF

d_call: TRBD1
v_call: TRBV7-9
j_call: TRBJ1-1
clone_size: many
cdr3_nt: TGTGCCAGCAGCTTACCGGGACAGCTACAGAACACTGAAGCTTTCTTT
cdr3_aa: CASSLPGQLQNTEAFF

d_call: TRBD1
v_call: TRBV7-3
j_call: TRBJ2-5
clone_size: many
cdr3_nt: TGTGCCAGCAGCCCTTTTGACAGGGAAGAGACCCAGTACTTC
cdr3_aa: CASSPFDREETQYF

d_call: NA
v_call: TRBV2
j_call: TRBJ2-4
clone_size: many
cdr3_nt: TGTGCCAGTCAGACCACGTGGGGCCTAGCCAAAAACATTCAGTACTTC
cdr3_aa: CASQTTWGLAKNIQYF

d_call: TRBD2
v_call: TRBV7-9
j_call: TRBJ2-7
clone_size: many
cdr3_nt: TGTGCCAGCTACCCCTTCCCTAGCGGGGTGAGCTCCTACGAGCAGTACTTC
cdr3_aa: CASYPFPSGVSSYEQYF

d_call: NA
v_call: TRBV28
j_call: TRBJ1-2
clone_size: NA
cdr3_nt: TGTGCCAGCAGTTCTCCCTACACAGGAACCTATGACTACACCTTC
cdr3_aa: CASSSPYTGTYDYTF

d_call: NA
v_call: TRBV4-1
j_call: TRBJ2-3
clone_size: many
cdr3_nt: TGCGCCAGCAGCCAAGAACTGCGGGATACGCAGTATTTT
cdr3_aa: CASSQELRDTQYF

d_call: NA
v_call: TRBV4-2
j_call: TRBJ1-1
clone_size: many
cdr3_nt: TGTGCCAGCAGCCAAGAAGGGGATGGGGAGACTGAAGCTTTCTTT
cdr3_aa: CASSQEGDGETEAFF

d_call: NA
v_call: TRBV7-9
j_call: TRBJ2-6
clone_size: many
cdr3_nt: TGTGCCAGCAGCTTAGGTTGGCGGAGCTCTGGGGCCAACGTCCTGACTTTC
cdr3_aa: CASSLGWRSSGANVLTF

d_call: NA
v_call: TRBV6-5
j_call: TRBJ2-3
clone_size: NA
cdr3_nt: TGTGCCAGCACTGGACAGAGTGGGTCCACAGATACGCAGTATTTT
cdr3_aa: CASTGQSGSTDTQYF

d_call: NA
v_call: TRBV30
j_call: TRBJ2-7
clone_size: NA
cdr3_nt: TGTGCCTGGCGTTGGTCGGGGGGCGACTACGAGCAGTACTTC
cdr3_aa: CAWRWSGGDYEQYF

d_call: NA
v_call: TRBV4-3
j_call: TRBJ2-2
clone_size: once
cdr3_nt: TGCGCCAGCAGCCATCGTTCTAGCCCCGGGGAGCTGTTTTTT
cdr3_aa: CASSHRSSPGELFF

d_call: NA
v_call: TRBV20-1
j_call: TRBJ2-5
clone_size: few
cdr3_nt: TGCAGTGCTCCGACCCCTCGTCGGGTAGGAGAGACCCAGTACTTC
cdr3_aa: CSAPTPRRVGETQYF

d_call: NA
v_call: TRBV6-2/TRBV6-3
j_call: TRBJ1-1
clone_size: many
cdr3_nt: TGTGCCAGCAGTTACGTCGGCAGGGCGGACACTGAAGCTTTCTTT
cdr3_aa: CASSYVGRADTEAFF

d_call: NA
v_call: TRBV6-1
j_call: TRBJ2-2
clone_size: NA
cdr3_nt: TGTGCCAGCAGTTATGGGGCCGGGGAGCTGTTTTTT
cdr3_aa: CASSYGAGELFF

d_call: TRBD2
v_call: TRBV24-1
j_call: TRBJ2-1
clone_size: few
cdr3_nt: TGTGCCACCAGTGCCTCTCCCTGGGCGGGAGTTGGGAATGAGCAGTTCTTC
cdr3_aa: CATSASPWAGVGNEQFF

d_call: TRBD1
v_call: TRBV7-9
j_call: TRBJ2-2
clone_size: many
cdr3_nt: TGTGCCAGCAGCTTAGCGCCGAAAGGGGGCCCGAGGTCCGGGGAGCTGTTTTTT
cdr3_aa: CASSLAPKGGPRSGELFF

d_call: NA
v_call: TRBV12-3/TRBV12-4
j_call: TRBJ2-5
clone_size: NA
cdr3_nt: TGTGCCAGCAGTCGGAGCCAGGCGGAGACCCAGTACTTC
cdr3_aa: CASSRSQAETQYF

d_call: TRBD1
v_call: TRBV11-3
j_call: TRBJ2-2
clone_size: many
cdr3_nt: TGTGCCAGCAGCTTAGATCAGGGGGTGAGCACCGGGGAGCTGTTTTTT
cdr3_aa: CASSLDQGVSTGELFF

d_call: NA
v_call: TRBV30
j_call: TRBJ1-1
clone_size: NA
cdr3_nt: TGTGCCTGGAGGGGCATAGGGCAGGGTGGCCCTGAAGCTTTCTTT
cdr3_aa: CAWRGIGQGGPEAFF

d_call: TRBD1
v_call: TRBV27
j_call: TRBJ1-1
clone_size: NA
cdr3_nt: TGTGCCAGCAGTTTATTAACAGGGGGTAACACTGAAGCTTTCTTT
cdr3_aa: CASSLLTGGNTEAFF

d_call: NA
v_call: TRBV7-6
j_call: TRBJ1-6
clone_size: many
cdr3_nt: TGTGCCAGCAGCTTAGGGTCGGGGAATTCACCCCTCCACTTT
cdr3_aa: CASSLGSGNSPLHF

d_call: NA
v_call: TRBV7-9
j_call: TRBJ1-2
clone_size: NA
cdr3_nt: TGTGCCAGCAGCTTATCAACAGGCGTCTATGGCTACACCTTC
cdr3_aa: CASSLSTGVYGYTF

d_call: NA
v_call: TRBV28
j_call: TRBJ2-2
clone_size: NA
cdr3_nt: TGTGCCGGCAGCCAGACTAGAGTTGTGAAATTGAATGACACCGGGGAGCTGTTTTTT
cdr3_aa: CAGSQTRVVKLNDTGELFF

d_call: TRBD2
v_call: TRBV6-2/TRBV6-3
j_call: TRBJ2-1
clone_size: few
cdr3_nt: TGTGCCAGCCTGACCCATTTAGCGGGGGCACCCTACAATGAGCAGTTCTTC
cdr3_aa: CASLTHLAGAPYNEQFF

d_call: NA
v_call: TRBV7-2
j_call: TRBJ2-7
clone_size: many
cdr3_nt: TGTGCCAGCAGCTTTTTATCCGGGAGTCCACCCTACGAGCAGTACTTC
cdr3_aa: CASSFLSGSPPYEQYF

d_call: NA
v_call: TRBV12-5
j_call: TRBJ1-5
clone_size: NA
cdr3_nt: TGTGCTAGTGCCAACTCCCCGGGACCGAGCAATCAGCCCCAGCATTTT
cdr3_aa: CASANSPGPSNQPQHF

d_call: TRBD1
v_call: TRBV12-3/TRBV12-4
j_call: TRBJ1-2
clone_size: NA
cdr3_nt: TGTGCCAGCAGTCAAGGGGGCAGCTATGGCTACACCTTC
cdr3_aa: CASSQGGSYGYTF

d_call: NA
v_call: TRBV28
j_call: TRBJ1-6
clone_size: few
cdr3_nt: TGTGCCAGCGGCCCTAATTCACCCCTCCACTTT
cdr3_aa: CASGPNSPLHF

d_call: TRBD2
v_call: TRBV20-1
j_call: TRBJ2-3
clone_size: NA
cdr3_nt: TGCAGTGCGAAGACTAGCGGGAGGGAAACAGATACGCAGTATTTT
cdr3_aa: CSAKTSGRETDTQYF

d_call: TRBD2
v_call: TRBV20-1
j_call: TRBJ2-1
clone_size: few
cdr3_nt: TGCAGTGCTCCGGGACTAGCGGGGGGCTCCTACAATGAGCAGTTCTTC
cdr3_aa: CSAPGLAGGSYNEQFF

d_call: TRBD1
v_call: TRBV20-1
j_call: TRBJ2-7
clone_size: NA
cdr3_nt: TGCAGTGTCGCAACCGGGGACAGGGGAGGGAACGAGCAGTACTTC
cdr3_aa: CSVATGDRGGNEQYF

d_call: NA
v_call: TRBV7-2
j_call: TRBJ1-2
clone_size: many
cdr3_nt: TGTGCCAGCAGCTTAGCGGTTGGGGGCGAAGGCTACACCTTC
cdr3_aa: CASSLAVGGEGYTF

d_call: TRBD2
v_call: TRBV10-3
j_call: TRBJ2-7
clone_size: few
cdr3_nt: TGTGCCATCAGTGATTTAGGGGCTAGCGGGGTCTACGAGCAGTACTTC
cdr3_aa: CAISDLGASGVYEQYF